Reported below is one T cell receptor (beta chain). Its antigen is unidentified. V shed 3 bases and J 7 bases; nucleotides not matched to a gene: 2. There are 14 residues in the CDR3. The germline V gene has CDR1 WSHSY and CDR2 SAAADI. Libraries were prepared by immunoSEQ multiplex PCR; TCRdb keeps only in-frame clonotypes and omits some of them. The table shows 43,000 or so clones, with about 63% occurring only once. CTLA-4 blockade with ipilimumab, together with focal radiation, was given to patients with chemo-refractory metastatic non-small-cell lung cancer. The sample comes from a study of radiotherapy plus CTLA-4 blockade in lung cancer. Study as a whole: Objective responses arose in 15% to 20% of patients, and 31% experienced disease control. Study-wide points: Some TCR clones had been derived from tumors. These clones expanded in peripheral blood after radiotherapy plus ipilimumab. Increased serum interferon-beta after radiation also reportedly predicted response strongly.

The source material was peripheral blood, sampled from a patient treated with radiotherapy plus ipilimumab. V and J are TRBV10-2 and TRBJ2-1; 11 bases line up with TRBD2. This clonotype originated in a human donor with non-small cell lung cancer who had a partial response to radiotherapy plus ipilimumab. CDR3 sequence reads: CASSELAGVNEQFF. CDR3 nucleotides: TGCGCCAGCAGTGAACTAGCGGGGGTTAATGAGCAGTTCTTC.